Listed here are 29 T cell receptor beta chains from one sample, sequenced in a study of shared clonotypes between healthy human individuals. TCRdb keeps only in-frame clones here, not all; method: immunoSEQ multiplex PCR. The table lists over a million clones, approximately 98.5% of them singletons. Sequenced input: naive CD4+ T cells sorted from blood. Documented subset: CD45RA+ positively selected. These receptors were taken from a man aged 25 to 45 in good health.

V usage is TRBV27 and J usage is TRBJ2-3, with unresolved D. The CDR3 is 15 residues long. CDR1 is MNHEY and CDR2 is SMNVEV in the germline V gene (reference sequence). Trimming cost V 0 bases and J 2 bases, with 9 bases left between them. The CDR3 region is CASSLSYTSTDTQYF. As DNA, the CDR3 is TGTGCCAGCAGTTTATCGTATACGTCCACAGATACGCAGTATTTT.

This chain uses TRBV28 with TRBJ2-7, with TRBD2 as a possible D gene (5 bases). V lost 2 bases and J 5 bases, leaving 16 bases between the germline ends. Germline lookup yields CDR1 MDHEN and CDR2 SYDVKM. The CDR3 consists of 15 residues. The CDR3 DNA is TGTGCCAGCAGTTTACGAGGGCCCTTTATCAACGAGCAGTACTTC. Its protein product is CASSLRGPFINEQYF.

The V call is TRBV5-1, the J call TRBJ1-2; D possibly corresponds to TRBD1 (6 bases). Germline V gene sequence: CDR1 SGHRS, CDR2 YFSETQ. The CDR3 is 13 residues long. Trimming shortened V by 5 bases and J by 9 bases, and 17 bases separated the two germline ends. The CDR3: CASSFTGQPRYTF. The CDR3 DNA sequence: TGCGCCAGCAGTTTCACCGGACAGCCTCGCTACACCTTC.

The chain combines TRBV30 with TRBJ2-7; tentatively, D is TRBD2 (5 bases). Trimming left V 0 bases short and J 3 bases short, with 9 bases between. CDR1 and CDR2 from the germline V gene are GTSNPN and SVGIG (reference sequence). This CDR3 region has 13 residues. The chain's CDR3 is CAWSVRAGYEQYF. CDR3 coding DNA: TGTGCCTGGAGTGTACGGGCGGGCTACGAGCAGTACTTC.

The V gene is TRBV5-7, the J gene TRBJ2-4; D uncertain. TRBV5-7 is designated an ORF whose function remains uncertain. Trimming removed 3 bases from V and 1 base from J, with 14 bases in between. The CDR3 contains 16 residues. The CDR3 loop is CASSCTPGFAKNIQYF. The CDR3 DNA follows: TGTGCCAGCAGCTGTACCCCCGGGTTTGCCAAAAACATTCAGTACTTC.

V and J are TRBV27 and TRBJ1-4; a possible D gene is TRBD1 (5 bases). The CDR3 contains 14 residues. The ends were cut back, 3 bases at V and 7 bases at J, with 12 bases in the middle. Germline CDR1 reads MNHEY; CDR2 reads SMNVEV (reference sequence). CDR3: CASSFQGGSEKLFF. CDR3 in DNA: TGTGCCAGCAGTTTTCAGGGCGGGAGTGAAAAACTGTTTTTT.

This rearrangement joins TRBV9 to TRBJ2-7, with 7 bases that match TRBD1. The CDR3 runs to 14 residues. V trimming: 0 bases; J trimming: 4 bases; junction bases outside the gene matches: 4. CDR1 SGDLS and CDR2 YYNGEE come from the germline V gene. The CDR3 sequence: CASSVGSRGYEQYF. CDR3 bases: TGTGCCAGCAGCGTAGGATCCAGGGGGTACGAGCAGTACTTC.

This rearrangement joins TRBV27 to TRBJ2-7, with a tentative D call TRBD1 (5 bases). The CDR3 has 14 amino acids. The V end lost 5 bases, the J end lost 5 bases, and 16 bases lay between the germline ends. CDR1 MNHEY and CDR2 SMNVEV come from the germline V gene (reference sequence). CDR3 region: CASSPTLDRHEQYF. The CDR3 nucleotides read TGTGCCAGCAGTCCTACCTTAGACAGACACGAGCAGTACTTC.

This clone has only one observation. The gene calls are TRBV2 and TRBJ2-6; D perhaps matches TRBD1 (7 bases). The germline CDR1 and CDR2 sequences are SNHLY and FYNNEI. The CDR3 length is 20 residues. Between the trimmed V and J ends, which lost 2 bases and 2 bases, there was a span of 22 bases. CDR3 protein: CASSEKGAHHRRAGANVLTF. CDR3 bases: TGTGCCAGCAGTGAAAAGGGGGCTCATCACCGGAGGGCTGGGGCCAACGTCCTGACTTTC.

The genes are TRBV5-1 and TRBJ2-1, with TRBD2 identical over 10 bases. The germline V gene encodes CDR1 SGHRS and CDR2 YFSETQ. The CDR3 has 18 residues. V was pared by 0 bases and J by 0 bases, with 6 bases of the junction left unmatched. CDR3 DNA: TGCGCCAGCAGCTTGGTCTGGGCTAGCGGGAGCTCCTACAATGAGCAGTTCTTC. The encoded protein is CASSLVWASGSSYNEQFF.

The CDR3: CATSSRTVSGNTIYF. The CDR3 DNA reads as TGTGCCACCAGCAGTCGGACGGTTTCTGGAAACACCATATATTTT. The rearrangement joins TRBV15 to TRBJ1-3; D uncertain. The CDR3 has 15 residues. Germline V gives CDR1 LNHNV, CDR2 YYDKDF (reference sequence). V shed 3 bases and J shed 1 base, with 10 bases lying between them.

This rearrangement joins TRBV10-3 to TRBJ2-3, with D uncertain. CDR1 is ENHRY and CDR2 is SYGVKD in the germline V gene. V was clipped by 7 bases and J by 0 bases, with 14 bases between them. The CDR3 is 15 amino acids. CDR3 in DNA: TGTGCCATCACTTCGATCACTGGGAGCACAGATACGCAGTATTTT. It codes for CAITSITGSTDTQYF.

The chain joins TRBV6-1 to TRBJ2-1; no reliable D call. V was cut by 6 bases and J by 2 bases, with 8 bases left in between. CDR1 MNHNS and CDR2 SASEGT come from the germline V gene. This CDR3 has 13 amino acids. CDR3 protein: CASRGLTYNEQFF. CDR3 bases: TGTGCCAGCAGGGGCCTGACCTACAATGAGCAGTTCTTC.

V gene TRBV5-4 combines with J gene TRBJ2-2, with D hard to call. CDR1 is SGHNT, CDR2 YYREEE, per germline (reference sequence). The germline V and J ends were trimmed by 1 base and 0 bases, with 7 bases remaining between them. This CDR3 comprises 15 residues. CDR3 DNA sequence: TGTGCCAGCAGCTTGTTTAGGCCGAACACCGGGGAGCTGTTTTTT. It translates to CASSLFRPNTGELFF. Full variable domain (rest looked up from reference TRBV5-4 and TRBJ2-2): ETGVTQSPTHLIKTRGQQVTLRCSSQSGHNTVSWYQQALGQGPQFIFQYYREEENGRGNFPPRFSGLQFPNYSSELNVNALELDDSALYLCASSLFRPNTGELFFGEGSRLTVL.

CDR3 sequence reads: CASSEGLTTDTQYF. The CDR3 DNA is TGTGCCAGCAGCGAGGGACTTACAACAGATACGCAGTATTTT. The chain recombines TRBV9 with TRBJ2-3, with D tentatively TRBD2 (6 bases). V shed 3 bases and J shed 3 bases, with 11 bases lying between them. CDR3 length equals 14 residues. Germline values: CDR1 SGDLS, CDR2 YYNGEE.

The CDR3 is CASSSAPNGYTF. The CDR3 coding sequence is TGTGCCAGCAGTTCCGCCCCTAATGGCTACACCTTC. The chain uses TRBV28 and TRBJ1-2; D remains ambiguous. Trimming took 4 bases from V and 6 from J, leaving 9 bases between them. CDR3 length: 12 residues. CDR1 and CDR2 from the germline V gene are MDHEN and SYDVKM.

This clone was seen only once. The chain is built from TRBV6-1 and TRBJ1-2, with a possible D match to TRBD1 (6 bases). The CDR3 contains 14 residues. Trimming removed 0 bases at V and 10 bases at J, with 15 bases between. Germline-derived CDR1 and CDR2 are MNHNS and SASEGT. The CDR3 nucleotides are TGTGCCAGCAGTGAAGCGGGACAACGAACGTCCTACACCTTC. Translation gives CASSEAGQRTSYTF.

This chain joins TRBV5-1 and TRBJ2-7, with D perhaps TRBD2 (5 bases). V lost 4 bases and J 6 bases, leaving 14 bases between the germline ends. Per germline, CDR1 SGHRS and CDR2 YFSETQ. This CDR3 contains 13 residues. In nucleotides, the CDR3 is TGCGCCAGCAGCCTGGAGGCTAGAGGCGAGCAGTACTTC. This sequence encodes CASSLEARGEQYF.

This sequence joins TRBV29-1 and TRBJ1-1; weak D call: TRBD1 (6 bases). CDR1 is SQVTM and CDR2 is ANQGSEA in the germline V gene. Between the trimmed V and J ends, which lost 7 bases and 1 base, there was a span of 13 bases. The CDR3 has 13 residues. The CDR3 DNA sequence: TGCAGCGCTCTAGGACAGCCGAACACTGAAGCTTTCTTT. It is translated as CSALGQPNTEAFF.

The chain links TRBV5-1 to TRBJ2-7; possible D gene TRBD2, 5 bases. The V end was cut by 4 bases, the J end by 2 bases, with 10 bases between. This CDR3 is 13 amino acids long. Germline CDR1 reads SGHRS; CDR2 reads YFSETQ. The CDR3 DNA follows: TGCGCCAGCAGCCCGGAGGCACCCTACGAGCAGTACTTC. Amino acids: CASSPEAPYEQYF.

The J gene is TRBJ2-5, the V gene TRBV5-1; possible D gene TRBD1, 5 bases. Trimming pared 4 bases from V and 2 bases from J, leaving 12 bases between. Germline loops: CDR1 SGHRS, CDR2 YFSETQ. CDR3 size: 14 residues. CDR3 bases: TGCGCCAGCAGCACCGTTGGGGCACAAGAGACCCAGTACTTC. Encoded protein: CASSTVGAQETQYF.

V gene TRBV29-1 combines with J gene TRBJ2-1, with 13 nucleotides matching TRBD2. J lost 10 bases, V lost 7 bases, and 13 bases had no gene match. The V gene's germline CDR1 is SQVTM and CDR2 ANQGSEA. There are 15 residues in the CDR3. The CDR3 loop is CSARWTSGSNQEQFF. CDR3 DNA: TGCAGCGCCCGGTGGACTAGCGGGAGTAATCAGGAGCAGTTCTTC.

Here the CDR3 DNA reads TGTGCCAGCAGCCAACGAATGAGGAGCTATGGCTACACCTTC. This codes for CASSQRMRSYGYTF. The chain joins TRBV14 to TRBJ1-2, with D hard to call. Per the germline V gene, CDR1 is SGHDN and CDR2 is FVKESK. Trimming removed 2 bases from V and 4 bases from J, with 11 bases in between. The CDR3 totals 14 residues.

This sequence joins TRBV5-1 and TRBJ2-2; 10 bases align to TRBD1. Germline CDR1 reads SGHRS; CDR2 reads YFSETQ. The CDR3 has 19 amino acids. With 1 base clipped from V and 0 bases from J, the junction kept 9 bases outside the gene matches. The CDR3 DNA reads TGCGCCAGCAGCTTGCCTCTGACAGGGGGCCGTGCGAACACCGGGGAGCTGTTTTTT. This gives the protein CASSLPLTGGRANTGELFF.

V and J are TRBV28 and TRBJ2-1; 9 bases match TRBD2. The CDR3 is 15 residues long. Per the germline V gene, CDR1 is MDHEN and CDR2 is SYDVKM. V lost 3 bases, J lost 8 bases, and 8 bases stayed unmatched. The CDR3 DNA is TGTGCCAGCAGTTTTACGCGGGAGGGCCGGGATGAGCAGTTCTTC. It encodes CASSFTREGRDEQFF.

This clone was recorded once. The CDR3 spells CASSHLRGSRGTEAFF. For the CDR3, the DNA is TGTGCCAGTAGTCATCTCAGGGGATCCCGGGGGACTGAAGCTTTCTTT. The rearrangement joins TRBV19 to TRBJ1-1; TRBD1 is a possible D gene (6 bases). Trimming shortened V by 5 bases and J by 5 bases, and 21 bases separated the two germline ends. The CDR3 runs 16 residues. Per the germline V gene, CDR1 is LNHDA and CDR2 is SQIVND (reference sequence).

This clone was detected once. The V call is TRBV18, the J call TRBJ2-5; 7 positions match TRBD1. The CDR3 has 14 amino acids. Germline values: CDR1 KGHSH, CDR2 LQKENI. J gave up 4 bases and V 4 bases, and 6 bases lay outside the gene matches. CDR3 DNA: TGTGCCAGCTCACTTATACAGGGGACAGAGACCCAGTACTTC. It encodes CASSLIQGTETQYF.

About this clone itself: Additional DNA sequences in this sample encode the identical CDR3. This chain uses TRBV11-2 with TRBJ2-1, with 10 nucleotides matching TRBD2. The germline V gene encodes CDR1 SGHAT and CDR2 FQNNGV. J was trimmed by 4 bases and V by 5 bases; bases with no gene match: 5. This CDR3 is 15 amino acids long. CDR3 protein: CASSRTSGDYNEQFF. The CDR3 bases are TGTGCCAGCAGCCGAACTAGCGGGGATTACAATGAGCAGTTCTTC.

This chain links TRBV25-1 with TRBJ1-4; TRBD1 matches at 8 bases. The CDR3 length is 15 residues. The germline CDR1 and CDR2 sequences are MGHDK and SYGVNS. V gave up 7 bases and J gave up 7 bases; unmatched junction bases: 11. CDR3 amino acids: CASTKGTGGLEKLFF. The CDR3 bases are TGTGCCAGCACAAAAGGGACAGGCGGTCTTGAAAAACTGTTTTTT.